These T cell receptor beta chains were read from a single sample in a study of shared clonotypes between healthy human individuals. Sequencing was performed with immunoSEQ multiplex PCR; in TCRdb, only in-frame clones are kept and a portion is missing. The sample has about 380,000 clones, about 96% seen once. The sample comprised memory CD8+ T cells sorted from blood. The receptors stem from a man aged 30-40 years in good health. Each CDR3 is given with its conserved first and last residue. A D gene is named only where the DNA matches it firmly. Some rows have no size entry. The others give once, few or many, or a class for an expanded clone.

d_call,clone_size,j_call,v_call,cdr3_nt,cdr3_aa
NA,NA,TRBJ2-3,TRBV6-1,TGTGCCAGCAGTGAAAGTTCGCTTACTACGCAGTATTTT,CASSESSLTTQYF
NA,NA,TRBJ2-6,TRBV10-3,TGTGCCATCAGGATAGACAGGACCCGCTCTGGGGCCAACGTCCTGACTTTC,CAIRIDRTRSGANVLTF
TRBD2,NA,TRBJ2-7,TRBV28,TGTGCCAGCAGTTATGGGCTAGCGGGACCAGGGGCCTACGAGCAGTACTTC,CASSYGLAGPGAYEQYF
NA,NA,TRBJ2-7,TRBV19,TGTGCCAGTAGGCTAACGGGTTTCACCTACGAGCAGTACTTC,CASRLTGFTYEQYF
NA,NA,TRBJ1-2,TRBV6-6,TGTGCCAGCAGTTACCGCGGACAGCGCAACTATGGCTACACCTTC,CASSYRGQRNYGYTF
NA,NA,TRBJ2-4,TRBV27,TGTGCCAGCAGTCCCCTCCCCTCGACCTCCGCCCTAGCCAAAAACATTCAGTACTTC,CASSPLPSTSALAKNIQYF
TRBD1,NA,TRBJ1-5,TRBV28,TGTGCCAGCAGTTGGGGACAGGGGAGGACCCTTAGCAATCAGCCCCAGCATTTT,CASSWGQGRTLSNQPQHF
NA,NA,TRBJ2-7,TRBV15,TGTGCCACCAGCAGAGATTACGGGGAAGGGGACTACGAGCAGTACTTC,CATSRDYGEGDYEQYF
NA,NA,TRBJ2-7,TRBV5-1,TGCGCCAGCAGCTTTACCGGGTTAGACGAGCAGTACTTC,CASSFTGLDEQYF
NA,once,TRBJ2-1,TRBV25-1,TGTGCCAGTTCCCCAATCTCCTACAATGAGCAGTTCTTC,CASSPISYNEQFF
TRBD1,NA,TRBJ2-4,TRBV28,TGTGCCAGCAGTTCGGGACAGCTAGCCAAAAACATTCAGTACTTC,CASSSGQLAKNIQYF
NA,NA,TRBJ2-7,TRBV19,TGTGCCAGTAGTGTAGCGGGACAGGGATTCGACGAGCAGTACTTC,CASSVAGQGFDEQYF
TRBD1,NA,TRBJ1-1,TRBV7-9,TGTGCCAGCAGCTTAGCCCCCGGGACAGGGTGGAACACTGAAGCTTTCTTT,CASSLAPGTGWNTEAFF
TRBD1,once,TRBJ2-7,TRBV6-5,TGTGCCAGCAGTTACGGGACAGGGGTGGACGAGCAGTACTTC,CASSYGTGVDEQYF
NA,NA,TRBJ2-7,TRBV19,TGTGCCAGTAGTAAGGAGGGGGCCTACGAGCAGTACTTC,CASSKEGAYEQYF
NA,NA,TRBJ1-5,TRBV28,TGTGCCAGCAGTTTCCGGGGTCAGCCCCAGCATTTT,CASSFRGQPQHF
NA,NA,TRBJ1-2,TRBV30,TGTGCCTGCCTATCACTCGCTGGGTTCCACACTCGCTATGGCTACACCTTC,CACLSLAGFHTRYGYTF
NA,NA,TRBJ2-7,TRBV18,TGTGCCAGCTCACCAGGGTCGGGCTACGAGCAGTACTTC,CASSPGSGYEQYF
TRBD1,NA,TRBJ2-5,TRBV5-4,TGTGCCAGCAGCTTGCGGACAGGGGGGCAAGAGACCCAGTACTTC,CASSLRTGGQETQYF
NA,NA,TRBJ2-3,TRBV2,TGTGCCAGTATCCCTTCGGTGGATACGCAGTATTTT,CASIPSVDTQYF
TRBD1,once,TRBJ2-4,TRBV19,TGTGCCAGACTCTCGCAGGGACAGGTGAAAAACATTCAGTACTTC,CARLSQGQVKNIQYF
NA,NA,TRBJ2-7,TRBV7-9,TGTGCCAGCAGCTTAGCGCGGCCGGGACTTGGCGAGCAGTACTTC,CASSLARPGLGEQYF
TRBD2,once,TRBJ2-7,TRBV4-1,TGCGCCAGCAGCCAAGGGACTAGCGGGAGACCCTACGAGCAGTACTTC,CASSQGTSGRPYEQYF
NA,NA,TRBJ2-7,TRBV9,TGTGCCAGCAGCGTAGGGTGGGGTACCTACGAGCAGTACTTC,CASSVGWGTYEQYF
NA,NA,TRBJ1-2,TRBV7-2,TGTGCCAGCAGCCTACCGGGAGCTAACTATGGCTACACCTTC,CASSLPGANYGYTF
TRBD1,NA,TRBJ2-7,TRBV6-1,TGTGCCAGCAGTAATTTAGACAGGGGAGTTTACGAGCAGTACTTC,CASSNLDRGVYEQYF
NA,NA,TRBJ2-7,TRBV2,TGTGCCAGCAGTGTGAGGGCCGAGCAGTACTTC,CASSVRAEQYF
NA,NA,TRBJ1-1,TRBV19,TGTGCCAGTAGTATTGGGCCCGCAGACACTGAAGCTTTCTTT,CASSIGPADTEAFF
TRBD1,NA,TRBJ1-1,TRBV5-1,TGCGCCAGCAGCCGACAGGGTGGGACTGAAGCTTTCTTT,CASSRQGGTEAFF
NA,NA,TRBJ2-3,TRBV10-1,TGCGCCAGCAGCAGGGGGGACACAGATACGCAGTATTTT,CASSRGDTDTQYF
NA,NA,TRBJ2-7,TRBV28,TGTGCCATCTCCAGGCACAGGGTACACGAGCAGTACTTC,CAISRHRVHEQYF
NA,NA,TRBJ1-1,TRBV6-5,TGTGCCAGCAGTTACTCCACTCCGATGAACACTGAAGCTTTCTTT,CASSYSTPMNTEAFF
NA,NA,TRBJ2-3,TRBV7-9,TGTGCCAGCAGCTTAAGGGGGGCTAGCACAGATACGCAGTATTTT,CASSLRGASTDTQYF
NA,NA,TRBJ2-7,TRBV6-5,TGTGCCAGCAGTTACTCCGGGCGGGGGCCCTACGAGCAGTACTTC,CASSYSGRGPYEQYF
NA,NA,TRBJ2-6,TRBV5-1,TGCGCCAGCAGCTTGGGGCTGGGGCGGCCCTCTGGGGCCAACGTCCTGACTTTC,CASSLGLGRPSGANVLTF
NA,NA,TRBJ1-2,TRBV30,TGTGCCTGGAGTCGGGGGGCCGGAGATGGCTACACCTTC,CAWSRGAGDGYTF
NA,NA,TRBJ2-5,TRBV7-3,TGTGCCAGCAGCTTAAAGGGGAACGGAGGGGAGACCCAGTACTTC,CASSLKGNGGETQYF
TRBD1,NA,TRBJ2-7,TRBV19,TGTGCCAGTAGTATAAAGACAGGGCCCTACTACGAGCAGTACTTC,CASSIKTGPYYEQYF
TRBD2,NA,TRBJ2-5,TRBV28,TGTGCCAGCAAGGGACAACTGACTAGCGGGAAGGGAGAGACCCAGTACTTC,CASKGQLTSGKGETQYF
NA,NA,TRBJ2-5,TRBV28,TGTGCCAGCAGTTTTCCCAGGGTGGGGGAGACCCAGTACTTC,CASSFPRVGETQYF
NA,NA,TRBJ1-4,TRBV9,TGTGCCAGCAGCGTAGCGGGACGCACTAATGAAAAACTGTTTTTT,CASSVAGRTNEKLFF
NA,NA,TRBJ2-2,TRBV7-9,TGTGCCAGCAGCTTCAAAACCGGGGAGCTGTTTTTT,CASSFKTGELFF
NA,NA,TRBJ2-2,TRBV28,TGTGCCAGCAGTTCGGATAGGAGGGGGCCCGGGGAGCTGTTTTTT,CASSSDRRGPGELFF
NA,NA,TRBJ2-3,TRBV6-4,TGTGCCAGCAGTGACTCGGGTCTCTTCACAGATACGCAGTATTTT,CASSDSGLFTDTQYF
NA,NA,TRBJ2-5,TRBV5-1,TGCGCCAGCAGCTTGGGACTAGGGGAGACCCAGTACTTC,CASSLGLGETQYF
NA,NA,TRBJ2-7,TRBV28,TGTGCCAGCAGTTTACGCCCTAGCAAAGGCGGGCAGTACTTC,CASSLRPSKGGQYF
TRBD1,NA,TRBJ2-5,TRBV7-3,TGTGCCAGCAGCGTCGGGACAGGGGGCGCGGAGACCCAGTACTTC,CASSVGTGGAETQYF
NA,NA,TRBJ2-7,TRBV30,TGTGCCTGGAGTGAGACTAGCTCCTACGAGCAGTACTTC,CAWSETSSYEQYF
NA,NA,TRBJ1-3,TRBV28,TGTGCCAGCAGTTTTCTGGGAAACACCATATATTTT,CASSFLGNTIYF
TRBD1,NA,TRBJ1-6,TRBV10-3,TGTGCCACCACAGGGGCAGGGGATAATAATTCACCCCTCCACTTT,CATTGAGDNNSPLHF
TRBD2,NA,TRBJ2-7,TRBV5-4,TGTGCCAGCAGCCTCCCGACTAGCGGGAGCTTCGACTTC,CASSLPTSGSFDF